The entry that follows covers one T cell receptor (beta chain) sequence. Germline V gene lookup returns CDR1 SEHNR and CDR2 FQNEAQ (reference sequence). Trimming left V 5 bases short and J 4 bases short, with 11 bases between. The length of the CDR3 is 13 residues. Random hexamers were used to reverse transcribe the RNA input (about 0.5 to 1 ug). From the immunoSEQ multiplex PCR reads, TCRdb called clonotypes with MiXCR, one entry per CDR3 protein. The sample lists approximately 160,000 distinct CDR3 sequences; approximately 93% were seen once. This entry is derived from a study of CD8 T cells in Susac syndrome.

The specimen sequenced was CD4+ T cells from PBMCs. The chain employs TRBV7-9 and TRBJ1-1; the D gene is possibly TRBD1 (6 bases). The sequence derives from a human donor with multiple sclerosis. The CDR3 is CASSLTGPTEAFF. The DNA of the CDR3 is TGTGCCAGCAGCCTGACAGGTCCCACTGAAGCTTTCTTT.